A single sample gave rise to the 21 T cell receptor beta chains below, sequenced in a study of Graves' ophthalmopathy and Graves' hyperthyroidism (dated by TCRdb to about 2018). Sequencing instrument: Illumina HiSeq 2000. TCR beta CDR3 regions were amplified from RNA transcripts for repertoire sequencing. The first round was an RT-PCR using HTBI primers with the Qiagen OneStep RT-PCR kit, and this first round was followed by a second-round multiplex PCR, then size selection and purification. The raw public reads went through TCRdb reprocessing: fastp at Q25, MiXCR clone calling, in-frame beta chains kept. Rows with a matching CDR3 protein are joined into one entry that keeps the most common DNA and genes. Across this sample there are hundreds of thousands of distinct CDR3 sequences, with more than 40% seen only once. The ten largest clones take up under 3.5% of the sample. Sample: peripheral blood. The receptors here all came from an adult man with Graves' ophthalmopathy.

The rearrangement joins TRBV7-7 to TRBJ1-5; no firm D call. The CDR3 length is 12 residues. V shed 5 bases and J shed 7 bases, with 9 bases lying between them. The V gene's germline CDR1 is SSHAT and CDR2 FNYEAQ (reference sequence). The CDR3 region has the DNA TGTGCCAGCAGCCACGATAACCAGCCCCAGCATTTT. Amino acid sequence: CASSHDNQPQHF.

This clonotype was detected only once. One end of the junction does not line up with germline, which may come from a read error. This chain connects TRBV7-3 to TRBJ1-2; D remains unclear. Germline loops: CDR1 SGHTA, CDR2 FQGTGA. The CDR3 covers 13 residues. The CDR3 region has the DNA TGTGCCGGCAGCTTGGACTGCAACTATGGCTACACCTTC. The encoded protein is CAGSLDCNYGYTF.

The genes are TRBV10-3 and TRBJ1-4; no clear D gene. The germline V and J ends were trimmed by 10 bases and 3 bases, with 9 bases remaining between them. CDR3 size: 12 residues. In germline, CDR1 is ENHRY, CDR2 SYGVKD. The CDR3 is CATKTANEKLFF. In DNA, the CDR3 is TGTGCCACCAAAACAGCTAATGAAAAACTGTTTTTT.

There are many counts of this clonotype. The genes are TRBV19 and TRBJ2-3, with D maybe TRBD1 (6 bases). Per the germline V gene, CDR1 is LNHDA and CDR2 is SQIVND (reference sequence). The CDR3 contains 13 residues. V was trimmed by 5 bases and J by 6 bases, leaving 12 bases between them. CDR3 DNA: TGTGCCAGTAGTCCACGGACAGCCGATACGCAGTATTTT. Translated: CASSPRTADTQYF.

As for this clonotype: This clone may be a read error of a much larger clone one base away. The chain links TRBV11-1 to TRBJ2-5; D gene unclear. The end of the DNA aligns better with TRBJ2-7, so the J call may be wrong. This CDR3 has 13 amino acids. Per germline, CDR1 SGHAT and CDR2 FQDESV (reference sequence). Here the CDR3 DNA reads TGTGCCAGCAGCTTCGTGGTGGGCCACGAGCAGTACTTC. Translation: CASSFVVGHEQYF.

This clonotype has a count of ten or more. The CDR3 bases are TGCGCCAGCAGAGCTCCGGGAACCAAAGCGGAGACCCAGTACTTC. Its translation is CASRAPGTKAETQYF. The J gene is TRBJ2-5, the V gene TRBV5-1, with D possibly matching TRBD2 (5 bases). This CDR3 has 15 amino acids. CDR1 is SGHRS and CDR2 is YFSETQ in the germline V gene. The V and J ends lost 5 bases and 5 bases respectively, with 19 bases between them. Based on the CDR3 plus reference TRBV5-1 and TRBJ2-5, the full variable domain is KAGVTQTPRYLIKTRGQQVTLSCSPISGHRSVSWYQQTPGQGLQFLFEYFSETQRNKGNFPGRFSGRQFSNSRSEMNVSTLELGDSALYLCASRAPGTKAETQYFGPGTRLLVL.

This clonotype was seen at least ten times. The CDR3 sequence is CASSNAGQWGDQPQHF. The CDR3 bases are TGTGCCAGTAGTAATGCGGGACAGTGGGGGGATCAGCCCCAGCATTTT. The J gene is TRBJ1-5, the V gene TRBV19; TRBD1 matches at 7 bases. The trim removed 4 bases at V and 5 bases at J, leaving 11 bases unmatched. CDR1 LNHDA and CDR2 SQIVND come from the germline V gene (reference sequence). The CDR3 is 16 residues long.

This clonotype has at least ten counts. This chain uses TRBV9 with TRBJ2-5; TRBD2 is a possible D gene (6 bases). CDR1 is SGDLS and CDR2 is YYNGEE in the germline V gene. With 0 bases removed from V and 3 bases from J, the gap between germline ends came to 12 bases. This CDR3 region has 15 residues. CDR3 amino acids: CASSVGGTDEETQYF. The CDR3 DNA is TGTGCCAGCAGCGTAGGCGGGACGGATGAAGAGACCCAGTACTTC.

The chain couples TRBV2 to TRBJ2-6; D is ambiguous. CDR3 length: 15 amino acids. V was trimmed by 8 bases and J by 0 bases, leaving 11 bases between them. CDR1 SNHLY and CDR2 FYNNEI come from the germline V gene. The CDR3 DNA reads as TGTGCCAGCTCACCTGACGGCTCTGGGGCCAACGTCCTGACTTTC. Encoded protein: CASSPDGSGANVLTF. The full variable domain, with the rest looked up from reference TRBV2 and TRBJ2-6, is EPEVTQTPSHQVTQMGQEVILRCVPISNHLYFYWYRQILGQKVEFLVSFYNNEISEKSEIFDDQFSVERPDGSNFTLKIRSTKLEDSAMYFCASSPDGSGANVLTFGAGSRLTVL.

This clonotype was observed at least ten times. This sequence joins TRBV20-1 and TRBJ1-1; no clear D. V was cut by 0 bases and J by 7 bases, with 12 bases left in between. Germline V lookup: CDR1 DFQATT, CDR2 SNEGSKA (reference sequence). The CDR3 sequence is 13 residues long. The CDR3 bases are TGCAGTGCTAGAGATACAAGGTTGGGTGAAGCTTTCTTT. This translates into CSARDTRLGEAFF.

This clonotype was observed at least ten times. The chain combines TRBV6-5 with TRBJ2-6; D remains unclear. Trimming shortened V by 5 bases and J by 2 bases, and 7 bases separated the two germline ends. This CDR3 is 14 amino acids long. Germline V gene lookup returns CDR1 MNHEY and CDR2 SVGAGI. The CDR3 is CASSPAAGANVLTF. The CDR3 DNA follows: TGTGCCAGCAGTCCAGCCGCTGGGGCCAACGTCCTGACTTTC.

A note on this clonotype: A read error may account for a junction end that differs from germline. The chain recombines TRBV10-3 with TRBJ1-1, with a tentative D call TRBD1 (6 bases). The CDR3 consists of 15 residues. Germline assignment: CDR1 ENHRY and CDR2 SYGVKD. The CDR3 DNA reads as TGTGCCATCAGTCGGACGGGGGGCTTGAACACTGGAGCTTTCTTT. It yields the protein CAISRTGGLNTGAFF.

Many counts were recorded for this clonotype. The V call is TRBV7-9, the J call TRBJ1-1; D is uncertain. The CDR3 sequence is 14 residues long. Germline loops: CDR1 SEHNR, CDR2 FQNEAQ (reference sequence). Trimming pared 5 bases from V and 4 bases from J, leaving 14 bases between. The CDR3 region is CASSPRSRGTEAFF. CDR3 nucleotide sequence: TGTGCCAGCAGCCCCCGGTCCCGCGGCACTGAAGCTTTCTTT.

This clonotype came up a few times. This rearrangement joins TRBV24-1 to TRBJ1-1; no clear D. The germline gives CDR1 KGHDR, CDR2 SFDVKD. CDR3 length equals 12 residues. Trimming removed 11 bases at V and 1 base at J, with 10 bases between. The CDR3 region has the DNA TGTGCCAGCATGTGGGGGAACACTGAAGCTTTCTTT. This sequence encodes CASMWGNTEAFF.

As regards this clonotype: One base away lies a much larger clone, so this may be a sequencing read error. This chain connects TRBV25-1 to TRBJ1-2; unclear D gene. Germline assignment: CDR1 MGHDK and CDR2 SYGVNS. The CDR3 runs to 12 residues. CDR3 nucleotides: TGTGTCAGCAGCGTATTTGGAGGAGGCTACACCTTC. This translates into CVSSVFGGGYTF.

This clonotype was seen ten or more times. DNA of the CDR3: TGTGCCAGTAGTATGGGGACAGCACCTTACGAGCAGTACTTC. Translation gives CASSMGTAPYEQYF. This chain joins TRBV19 and TRBJ2-7, with 7 bases matching TRBD1. This CDR3 is 14 amino acids long. The germline CDR1 and CDR2 sequences are LNHDA and SQIVND (reference sequence). J was trimmed by 4 bases and V by 3 bases; bases with no gene match: 6.

V and J are TRBV20-1 and TRBJ1-1; D is possibly TRBD1 (5 bases). Germline CDR1 DFQATT, CDR2 SNEGSKA (reference sequence). The CDR3 covers 14 residues. V gave up 6 bases and J gave up 1 base, with 15 bases separating them. The CDR3 DNA follows: TGCAGTGCCAGCAGTACTCAGGGGAACACTGAAGCTTTCTTT. Amino acid sequence: CSASSTQGNTEAFF.

There are many counts of this clonotype. This chain uses TRBV20-1 with TRBJ1-6; D unresolved. Germline V gives CDR1 DFQATT, CDR2 SNEGSKA (reference sequence). V lost 0 bases, J lost 9 bases, and 18 bases lay in between. The CDR3 spans 16 residues. DNA of the CDR3: TGCAGTGCTAGAGATATGGCTAGGGAGCCAATTTCACCCCTCCACTTT. The encoded protein is CSARDMAREPISPLHF.

In its sample, this clonotype was seen a few times. This chain's CDR3 is CASSLLGGTGPSQPGAFF. The CDR3 DNA is TGCGCCAGCAGCCTTCTGGGAGGGACAGGCCCGTCTCAACCCGGAGCTTTCTTT. The V gene is TRBV5-1, the J gene TRBJ1-1, with TRBD1 identical over 8 bases. V lost 4 bases, J lost 10 bases, and 24 bases stayed unmatched. The CDR3 is 18 amino acids. Germline CDR1 and CDR2: SGHRS and YFSETQ.

There are many counts of this clonotype. Here the CDR3 DNA reads TGTGCCAGTAGCCTAACAGGGGGCTGGAACGAGCAGTACTTC. This sequence encodes CASSLTGGWNEQYF. V gene TRBV19 combines with J gene TRBJ2-7, with TRBD1 matching 9 bases. The germline CDR1 and CDR2 sequences are LNHDA and SQIVND (reference sequence). The CDR3 is made up of 14 amino acids. V shed 6 bases, J shed 5 bases, and the junction held 8 bases outside the gene matches.

The chain uses TRBV25-1 and TRBJ1-1; 10 bases agree with TRBD1. The CDR3 runs to 14 residues. CDR1 and CDR2 (germline): MGHDK, SYGVNS. The V segment lost 2 bases and the J segment 5 bases; nucleotides outside the gene matches: 2. CDR3: CASSERGQGTEAFF. CDR3 bases: TGTGCCAGCAGTGAACGGGGACAGGGGACTGAAGCTTTCTTT. The full variable domain, its missing parts supplied by reference TRBV25-1 and TRBJ1-1, is EADIYQTPRYLVIGTGKKITLECSQTMGHDKMYWYQQDPGMELHLIHYSYGVNSTEKGDLSSESTVSRIRTEHFPLTLESARPSHTSQYLCASSERGQGTEAFFGQGTRLTVV.